The 15 T cell receptor beta chains below were found in one sample sequenced in a study of blood T cell repertoires in COVID-19. Assay used: immunoSEQ multiplex PCR; TCRdb lists only in-frame clones, some missing. The sample has more than 110,000 clones, approximately 84% seen once. The sequenced sample was peripheral blood. The receptors shown here come from a woman aged 55-75 years with acute or convalescent COVID-19.

This chain links TRBV28 with TRBJ2-3; 12 bases align to TRBD1. CDR1 is MDHEN and CDR2 is SYDVKM in the germline V gene. This CDR3 is 14 amino acids long. After removal of 11 bases from V and 6 bases from J, the junction contained 9 bases not matched to a gene. Written as DNA, the CDR3 is TGTGCCGCGGGGACAGGGGGCACCGCGGATACGCAGTATTTT. Its protein is CAAGTGGTADTQYF.

The chain couples TRBV19 to TRBJ1-2; 11 nucleotides align to TRBD1. V was pared by 3 bases and J by 7 bases, with 4 bases of the junction left unmatched. The CDR3 runs 14 residues. Germline V gene lookup returns CDR1 LNHDA and CDR2 SQIVND (reference sequence). CDR3 nucleotides: TGTGCCAGTAGTATGGGACAGGGGGTTTCTGGCTACACCTTC. Protein: CASSMGQGVSGYTF.

V usage is TRBV5-1 and J usage is TRBJ1-1, with D possibly TRBD1 on 6 matching bases. V lost 4 bases and J lost 1, with 11 bases in between. Germline V gives CDR1 SGHRS, CDR2 YFSETQ. This CDR3 has 14 amino acids. CDR3 nucleotides: TGCGCCAGCAGCCCAGCGACAGGGAACACTGAAGCTTTCTTT. This gives the protein CASSPATGNTEAFF.

This clone was picked up a small number of times. This chain uses TRBV28 with TRBJ1-2; no clear D gene. CDR1 is MDHEN, CDR2 SYDVKM, per germline. CDR3 length: 12 residues. Deletions cut 2 bases from V and 8 bases from J, with 9 bases between. CDR3 sequence: CASSLGGMGYTF. The DNA for the CDR3 is TGTGCCAGCAGTTTAGGAGGAATGGGCTACACCTTC.

The J gene is TRBJ2-1, the V gene TRBV5-4; TRBD2 matches at 14 bases. CDR3 length: 16 amino acids. With V trimmed by 4 bases and J by 6 bases, 6 bases remained unmatched. The germline CDR1 and CDR2 sequences are SGHNT and YYREEE (reference sequence). CDR3 in amino acids: CASSPGTSGRGNEQFF. Written as DNA, the CDR3 is TGTGCCAGCAGCCCCGGGACTAGCGGGAGAGGCAATGAGCAGTTCTTC.

In its sample, this clone was seen many times. The rearrangement links TRBV2 to TRBJ1-3, with D possibly matching TRBD1 (5 bases). Per germline, CDR1 SNHLY and CDR2 FYNNEI. The CDR3 extends over 14 amino acids. Trimming took off 5 bases at V and 0 bases at J, with 8 bases between the two ends. The CDR3 DNA sequence: TGTGCCAGCAGTCTTGACAGCTCTGGAAACACCATATATTTT. It codes for CASSLDSSGNTIYF.

The V call is TRBV29-1, the J call TRBJ1-2, with 8 positions matching TRBD1. V dropped 4 bases and J dropped 6; count of bases not matched to a gene: 4. Germline V CDR1 and CDR2: SQVTM, ANQGSEA. CDR3 size: 12 residues. The CDR3 DNA reads as TGCAGCGTTGGCGACAGGGGAGATGGCTACACCTTC. The encoded protein is CSVGDRGDGYTF.

The CDR3 loop reads CASSAQGAREAFF. DNA for the CDR3: TGTGCCAGCAGCGCCCAGGGGGCGCGGGAAGCTTTCTTT. The chain carries TRBV5-4 and TRBJ1-1, with 8 bases lining up with TRBD1. The V and J ends lost 4 bases and 8 bases, in that order; junction bases with no gene match: 7. Germline assignment: CDR1 SGHNT and CDR2 YYREEE (reference sequence). The CDR3 totals 13 residues.

The chain recombines TRBV7-3 with TRBJ2-7; 7 bases agree with TRBD2. From germline, CDR1 is SGHTA and CDR2 FQGTGA. The CDR3 is made up of 15 amino acids. Trimming removed 3 bases from V and 1 base from J; junction bases left unmatched: 6. CDR3 DNA: TGTGCCAGCAGCTTGTCTAGCGGTTCATCCTACGAGCAGTACTTC. Its protein is CASSLSSGSSYEQYF. The complete variable domain, with remaining parts taken from reference TRBV7-3 and TRBJ2-7, reads GAGVSQTPSNKVTEKGKYVELRCDPISGHTALYWYRQSLGQGPEFLIYFQGTGAADDSGLPNDRFFAVRPEGSVSTLKIQRTERGDSAVYLCASSLSSGSSYEQYFGPGTRLTVT.

This rearrangement joins TRBV4-1 to TRBJ2-1; 9 bases map to TRBD1. The CDR3 has 15 residues. V lost 3 bases and J lost 4; bases outside the gene matches: 4. CDR1 and CDR2 (germline): MGHRA, YSYEKL. This chain's CDR3 is CASSHEGQGYNEQFF. DNA of the CDR3: TGCGCCAGCAGCCATGAGGGACAGGGATACAATGAGCAGTTCTTC.

The gene calls are TRBV7-8 and TRBJ2-3; tentative D call: TRBD2 (7 bases). The CDR3 sequence is 19 residues long. Germline values: CDR1 SGHVS, CDR2 FQNEAQ. Between the trimmed V and J ends, which lost 4 bases and 2 bases, there was a span of 25 bases. CDR3 in DNA: TGTGCCAGCAGCTCTCCGCGGGGGCAAGTCCCTGCCTACACAGATACGCAGTATTTT. Translating it yields CASSSPRGQVPAYTDTQYF.

The chain recombines TRBV7-3 with TRBJ2-1; tentatively, D is TRBD2 (5 bases). V was trimmed by 4 bases and J by 3 bases, leaving 13 bases between them. CDR1 is SGHTA, CDR2 FQGTGA, per germline. The CDR3 length is 15 residues. The CDR3 region has the DNA TGTGCCAGCAGCTCCAGCGGATTGCTCTACAATGAGCAGTTCTTC. Translation gives CASSSSGLLYNEQFF. Supplemented by reference TRBV7-3 and TRBJ2-1, the full variable domain reads GAGVSQTPSNKVTEKGKYVELRCDPISGHTALYWYRQSLGQGPEFLIYFQGTGAADDSGLPNDRFFAVRPEGSVSTLKIQRTERGDSAVYLCASSSSGLLYNEQFFGPGTRLTVL.

The chain links TRBV5-1 to TRBJ1-1; D perhaps matches TRBD1 (5 bases). Germline V CDR1 and CDR2: SGHRS, YFSETQ. The length of the CDR3 is 14 residues. Trimming cost V 0 bases and J 1 base, with 7 bases left between them. The CDR3 DNA follows: TGCGCCAGCAGCTTGGGACAGACGAACACTGAAGCTTTCTTT. Its translation is CASSLGQTNTEAFF.

The V call is TRBV18, the J call TRBJ2-1; 9 nucleotides agree with TRBD1. There are 15 residues in the CDR3. CDR1 KGHSH and CDR2 LQKENI come from the germline V gene. With 0 bases clipped from V and 5 bases from J, the junction kept 2 bases outside the gene matches. CDR3 sequence: CASSPPGQGNNEQFF. The CDR3 DNA reads TGTGCCAGCTCACCACCGGGACAGGGAAACAATGAGCAGTTCTTC.

This clone was counted a few times. V gene TRBV28 combines with J gene TRBJ1-1, with D perhaps TRBD1 (5 bases). The CDR3 has 14 residues. The V gene's germline CDR1 is MDHEN and CDR2 SYDVKM. V was pared by 3 bases and J by 4 bases, with 12 bases between. CDR3 coding DNA: TGTGCCAGCAGTTTGGGGCTCTTGGGCACTGAAGCTTTCTTT. As protein: CASSLGLLGTEAFF.